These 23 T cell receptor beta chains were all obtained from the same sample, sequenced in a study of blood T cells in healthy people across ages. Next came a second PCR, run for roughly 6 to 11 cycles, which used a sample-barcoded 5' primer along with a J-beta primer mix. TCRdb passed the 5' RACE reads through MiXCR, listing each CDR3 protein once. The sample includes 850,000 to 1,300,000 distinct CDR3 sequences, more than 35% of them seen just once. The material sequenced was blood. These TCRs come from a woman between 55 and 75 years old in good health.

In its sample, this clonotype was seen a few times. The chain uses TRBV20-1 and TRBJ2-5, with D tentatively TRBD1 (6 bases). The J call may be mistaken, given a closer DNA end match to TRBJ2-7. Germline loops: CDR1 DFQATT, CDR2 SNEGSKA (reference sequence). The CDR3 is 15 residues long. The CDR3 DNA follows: TGCAGTGCTAGGGCCAGTGGCAGGGGCCTCTACGAGCAGTACTTC. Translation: CSARASGRGLYEQYF.

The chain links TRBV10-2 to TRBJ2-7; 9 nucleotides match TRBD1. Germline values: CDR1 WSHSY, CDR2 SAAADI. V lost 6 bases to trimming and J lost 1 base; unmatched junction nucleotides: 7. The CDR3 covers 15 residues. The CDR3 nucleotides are TGCGCCAGCAGAGAAACCGGGACAGGGTCCTACGAGCAGTACTTC. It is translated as CASRETGTGSYEQYF.

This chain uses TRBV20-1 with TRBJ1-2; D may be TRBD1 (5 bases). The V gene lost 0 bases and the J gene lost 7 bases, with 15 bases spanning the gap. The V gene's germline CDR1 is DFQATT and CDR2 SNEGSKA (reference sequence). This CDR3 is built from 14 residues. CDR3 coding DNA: TGCAGTGCTAGAGATCGAAATTCAGGGAGTGGCTACACCTTC. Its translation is CSARDRNSGSGYTF.

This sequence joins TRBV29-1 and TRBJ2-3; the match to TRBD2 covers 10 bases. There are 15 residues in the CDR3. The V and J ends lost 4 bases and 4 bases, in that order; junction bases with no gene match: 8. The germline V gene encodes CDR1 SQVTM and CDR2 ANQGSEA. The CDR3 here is CSVVSGTSAADTQYF. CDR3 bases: TGCAGCGTTGTCTCCGGGACTAGCGCGGCAGATACGCAGTATTTT.

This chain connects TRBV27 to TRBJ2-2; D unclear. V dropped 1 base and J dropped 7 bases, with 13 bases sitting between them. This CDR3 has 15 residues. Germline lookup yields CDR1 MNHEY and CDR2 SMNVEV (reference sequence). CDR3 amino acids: CASSLFGWLGGELFF. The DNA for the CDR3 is TGTGCCAGCAGTTTATTCGGGTGGCTCGGCGGGGAGCTGTTTTTT.

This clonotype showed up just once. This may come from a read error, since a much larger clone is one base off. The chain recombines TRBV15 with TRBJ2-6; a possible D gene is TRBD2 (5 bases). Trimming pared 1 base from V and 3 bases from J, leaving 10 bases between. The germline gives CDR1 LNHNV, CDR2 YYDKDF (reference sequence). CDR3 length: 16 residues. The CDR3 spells CATSRGEGFGANVLTF. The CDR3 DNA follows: TGTGCCACCAGCAGAGGAGAGGGCTTTGGGGCCAACGTCCTGACTTTC.

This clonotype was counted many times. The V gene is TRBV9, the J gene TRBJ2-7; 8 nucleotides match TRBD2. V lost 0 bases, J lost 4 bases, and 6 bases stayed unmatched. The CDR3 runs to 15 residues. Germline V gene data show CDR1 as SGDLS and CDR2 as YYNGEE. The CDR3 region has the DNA TGTGCCAGCAGCGTAGCAACGGGAGGGCCATACGAGCAGTACTTC. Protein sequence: CASSVATGGPYEQYF. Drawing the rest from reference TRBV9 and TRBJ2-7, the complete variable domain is DSGVTQTPKHLITATGQRVTLRCSPRSGDLSVYWYQQSLDQGLQFLIQYYNGEERAKGNILERFSAQQFPDLHSELNLSSLELGDSALYFCASSVATGGPYEQYFGPGTRLTVT.

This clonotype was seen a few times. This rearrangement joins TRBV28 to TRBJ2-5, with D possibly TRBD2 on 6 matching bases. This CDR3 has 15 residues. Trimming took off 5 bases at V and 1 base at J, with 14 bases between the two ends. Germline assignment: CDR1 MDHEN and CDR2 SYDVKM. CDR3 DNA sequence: TGTGCCAGCAGTCCTTGGGGCGGGGTCCAAGAGACCCAGTACTTC. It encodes CASSPWGGVQETQYF.

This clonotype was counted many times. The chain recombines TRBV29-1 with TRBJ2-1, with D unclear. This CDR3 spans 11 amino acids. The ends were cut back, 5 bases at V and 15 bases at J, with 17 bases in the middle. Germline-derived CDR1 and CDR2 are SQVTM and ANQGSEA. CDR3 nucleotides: TGCAGCGTTTTTAGTGGACCGCCTCCGTTCTTC. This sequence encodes CSVFSGPPPFF.

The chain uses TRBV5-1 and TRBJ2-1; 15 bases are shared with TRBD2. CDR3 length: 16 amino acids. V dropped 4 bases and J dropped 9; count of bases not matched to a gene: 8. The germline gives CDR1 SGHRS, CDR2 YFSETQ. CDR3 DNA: TGCGCCAGCAGCGCGATCGGGACTAGCGGGAGGTCTGAGCAGTTCTTC. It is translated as CASSAIGTSGRSEQFF. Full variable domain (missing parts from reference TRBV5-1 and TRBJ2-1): KAGVTQTPRYLIKTRGQQVTLSCSPISGHRSVSWYQQTPGQGLQFLFEYFSETQRNKGNFPGRFSGRQFSNSRSEMNVSTLELGDSALYLCASSAIGTSGRSEQFFGPGTRLTVL.

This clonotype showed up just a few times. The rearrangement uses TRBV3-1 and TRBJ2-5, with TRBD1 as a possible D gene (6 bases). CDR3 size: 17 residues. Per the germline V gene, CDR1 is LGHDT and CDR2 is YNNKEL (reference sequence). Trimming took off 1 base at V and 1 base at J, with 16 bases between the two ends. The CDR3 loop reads CASSQARLGQSQETQYF. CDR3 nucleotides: TGTGCCAGCAGCCAAGCCCGACTTGGACAGAGCCAAGAGACCCAGTACTTC.

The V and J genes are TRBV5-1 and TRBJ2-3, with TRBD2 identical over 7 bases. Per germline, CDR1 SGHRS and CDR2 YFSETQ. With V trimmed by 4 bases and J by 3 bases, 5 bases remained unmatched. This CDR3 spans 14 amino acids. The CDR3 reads CASSVRSGTDTQYF. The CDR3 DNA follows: TGCGCCAGCAGCGTACGTAGCGGGACAGATACGCAGTATTTT.

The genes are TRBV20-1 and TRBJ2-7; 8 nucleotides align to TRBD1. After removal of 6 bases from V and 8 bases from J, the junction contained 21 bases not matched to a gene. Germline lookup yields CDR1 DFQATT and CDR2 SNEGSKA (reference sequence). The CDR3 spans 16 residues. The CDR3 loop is CSATPFPTGVGDKQYF. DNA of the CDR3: TGCAGTGCCACCCCTTTCCCGACAGGGGTGGGAGACAAGCAGTACTTC.

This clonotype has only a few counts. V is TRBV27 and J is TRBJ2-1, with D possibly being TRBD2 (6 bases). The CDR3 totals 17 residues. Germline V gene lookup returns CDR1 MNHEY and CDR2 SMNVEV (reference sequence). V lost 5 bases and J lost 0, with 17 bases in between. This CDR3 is CASSIRVDGSSYNEQFF. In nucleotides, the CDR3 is TGTGCCAGCAGTATCCGGGTAGACGGGAGCTCCTACAATGAGCAGTTCTTC.

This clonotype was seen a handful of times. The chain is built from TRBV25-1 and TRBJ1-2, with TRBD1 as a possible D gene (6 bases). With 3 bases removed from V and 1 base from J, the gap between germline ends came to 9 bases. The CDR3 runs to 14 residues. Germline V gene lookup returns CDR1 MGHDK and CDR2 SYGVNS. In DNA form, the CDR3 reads TGTGCCAGCAGTGACGCGGACAGTAACTATGGCTACACCTTC. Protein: CASSDADSNYGYTF.

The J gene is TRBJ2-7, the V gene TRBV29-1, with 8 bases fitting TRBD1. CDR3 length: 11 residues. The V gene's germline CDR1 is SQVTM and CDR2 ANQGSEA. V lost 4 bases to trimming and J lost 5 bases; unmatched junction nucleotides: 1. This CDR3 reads CSVAGGHEQYF. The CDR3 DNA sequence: TGCAGCGTTGCAGGGGGCCACGAGCAGTACTTC.

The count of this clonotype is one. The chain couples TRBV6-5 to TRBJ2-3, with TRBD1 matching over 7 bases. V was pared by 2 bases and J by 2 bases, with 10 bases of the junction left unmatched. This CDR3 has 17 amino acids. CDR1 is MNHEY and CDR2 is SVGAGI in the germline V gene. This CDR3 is CASSYRRGQAPTDTQYF. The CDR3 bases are TGTGCCAGCAGTTACCGGCGCGGACAGGCGCCCACAGATACGCAGTATTTT.

CDR3 nucleotide sequence: TGTGCCAGCAGTTTCTCCGGGAGTCGGTTCGAGCAGTACTTC. As protein: CASSFSGSRFEQYF. The chain uses TRBV28 and TRBJ2-7; a weak D match, TRBD2 (6 bases). V lost 3 bases and J lost 6, with 15 bases in between. Per germline, CDR1 MDHEN and CDR2 SYDVKM. The CDR3 contains 14 residues.

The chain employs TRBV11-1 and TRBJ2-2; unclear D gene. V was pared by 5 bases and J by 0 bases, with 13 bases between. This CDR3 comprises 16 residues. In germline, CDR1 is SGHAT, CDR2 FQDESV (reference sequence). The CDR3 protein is CASSVTAPPNTGELFF. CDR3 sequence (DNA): TGTGCCAGCAGCGTTACGGCTCCTCCGAACACCGGGGAGCTGTTTTTT.

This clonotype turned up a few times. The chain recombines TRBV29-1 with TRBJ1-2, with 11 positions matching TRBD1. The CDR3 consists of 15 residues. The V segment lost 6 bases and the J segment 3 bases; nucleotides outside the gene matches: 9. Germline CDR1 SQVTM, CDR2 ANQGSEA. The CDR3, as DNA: TGCAGCGTCGACTATTCGGGACAGGGGGACTATGGCTACACCTTC. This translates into CSVDYSGQGDYGYTF.

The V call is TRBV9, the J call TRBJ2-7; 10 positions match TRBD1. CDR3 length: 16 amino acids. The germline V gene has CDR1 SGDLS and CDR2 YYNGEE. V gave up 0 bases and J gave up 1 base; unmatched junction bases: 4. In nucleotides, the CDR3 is TGTGCCAGCAGCGTAGACGGGACAGGGGTTTCCTACGAGCAGTACTTC. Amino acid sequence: CASSVDGTGVSYEQYF.

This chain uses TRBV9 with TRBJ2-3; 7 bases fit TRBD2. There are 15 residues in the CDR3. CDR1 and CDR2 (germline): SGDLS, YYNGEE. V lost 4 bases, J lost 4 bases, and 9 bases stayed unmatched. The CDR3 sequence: CASSPEGRESDTQYF. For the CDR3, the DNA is TGTGCCAGCAGCCCAGAGGGGCGGGAGTCAGATACGCAGTATTTT.

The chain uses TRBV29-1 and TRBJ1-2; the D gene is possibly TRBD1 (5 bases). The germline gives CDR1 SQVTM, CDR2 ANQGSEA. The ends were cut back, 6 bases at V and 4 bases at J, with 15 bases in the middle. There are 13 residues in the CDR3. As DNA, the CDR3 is TGCAGCGTACGGGACGGCCTCGTCTATGGCTACACCTTC. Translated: CSVRDGLVYGYTF. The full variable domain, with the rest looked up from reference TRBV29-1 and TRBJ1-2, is SAVISQKPSRDICQRGTSLTIQCQVDSQVTMMFWYRQQPGQSLTLIATANQGSEATYESGFVIDKFPISRPNLTFSTLTVSNMSPEDSSIYLCSVRDGLVYGYTFGSGTRLTVV.